One sample yielded the 26 T cell receptor beta chains listed below, sequenced in a study of blood T cells in healthy people across ages. A sample-barcoded 5' primer and a J-beta primer mix were used in a second PCR of about 7 to 12 cycles. TCRdb recomputed calls from the 5' RACE reads with MiXCR, one row per CDR3 protein. The repertoire holds just under 900,000 distinct CDR3 sequences, with more than 25% as singletons. The sample was blood. These receptors all stem from a woman at least 80 years old in good health.

Of note for this clonotype: It may be a read error: a sequence one base away is much more abundant. CDR3 in DNA: TGCAGTGCTAACCGACCGGACAGGGTGAACACTGAAGCTTTCTTT. This encodes CSANRPDRVNTEAFF. The rearrangement uses TRBV20-1 and TRBJ1-1; 8 positions agree with TRBD1. The CDR3 is 15 residues long. Germline values: CDR1 DFQATT, CDR2 SNEGSKA (reference sequence). The J segment lost 0 bases and the V segment lost 4 bases, leaving 7 bases of the junction unmatched.

This clonotype was seen a handful of times. The junction departs from germline at one end; a sequencing error may be responsible. The chain has TRBV20-1 and TRBJ2-3; 11 bases agree with TRBD2. Germline V CDR1 and CDR2: DFQATT, SNEGSKA (reference sequence). This CDR3 comprises 15 residues. The CDR3 sequence is CSAVGTSGNTDAQYF. The DNA of the CDR3 is TGCAGTGCTGTAGGGACTAGCGGAAACACAGATGCGCAGTATTTT.

Notes on this clonotype: Germline is not matched at one junction end, which may reflect a read error. This rearrangement joins TRBV7-2 to TRBJ2-1; the D is unclear. This CDR3 is built from 14 residues. CDR1 and CDR2 from the germline V gene are SGHTA and FQGNSA. The CDR3 loop is CASRLGGSLNEQFF. As DNA, the CDR3 is TGTGCCAGCCGCTTGGGTGGTAGCTTAAATGAGCAGTTCTTC.

This clonotype was seen a handful of times. V usage is TRBV6-5 and J usage is TRBJ1-2; no clear D gene. The CDR3 contains 14 residues. Germline V gives CDR1 MNHEY, CDR2 SVGAGI. Trimming pared 5 bases from V and 0 bases from J, leaving 10 bases between. The CDR3 nucleotides read TGTGCCAGCAGTACCCTGGGAGCTAACTATGGCTACACCTTC. Encoded protein: CASSTLGANYGYTF.

This clonotype was seen at least ten times. This chain connects TRBV7-2 to TRBJ2-5; unclear D gene. CDR3 size: 14 residues. CDR1 is SGHTA and CDR2 is FQGNSA in the germline V gene. Trimming left V 3 bases short and J 2 bases short, with 10 bases between. Here the CDR3 reads CASSFQIGQETQYF. As DNA, the CDR3 is TGTGCCAGCAGCTTTCAAATAGGGCAAGAGACCCAGTACTTC.

The chain has TRBV19 and TRBJ2-1; D unresolved. CDR3 length equals 13 residues. Germline-derived CDR1 and CDR2 are LNHDA and SQIVND (reference sequence). Trimming removed 5 bases from V and 5 bases from J, with 10 bases in between. The CDR3 bases are TGTGCCAGTAGTGGGGTGATGGACAATGAGCAGTTCTTC. It is translated as CASSGVMDNEQFF. Combining the CDR3 with reference TRBV19 and TRBJ2-1 gives the whole variable domain DGGITQSPKYLFRKEGQNVTLSCEQNLNHDAMYWYRQDPGQGLRLIYYSQIVNDFQKGDIAEGYSVSREKKESFPLTVTSAQKNPTAFYLCASSGVMDNEQFFGPGTRLTVL.

The rearrangement links TRBV7-2 to TRBJ2-5; D is possibly TRBD2 (6 bases). CDR1 is SGHTA and CDR2 is FQGNSA in the germline V gene. Trimming left V 5 bases short and J 1 base short, with 11 bases between. The CDR3 covers 14 residues. The CDR3 bases are TGTGCCAGCAGCGCCACGGGACTCCAAGAGACCCAGTACTTC. Encoded protein: CASSATGLQETQYF.

The V and J genes are TRBV7-8 and TRBJ2-6; 7 bases align to TRBD1. The germline V gene has CDR1 SGHVS and CDR2 FQNEAQ. Unmatched junction bases numbered 3, after V lost 1 base and J lost 0 bases. The CDR3 totals 17 residues. CDR3 sequence (DNA): TGTGCCAGCAGCTTAGTAGGGGGCGACTCTGGGGCCAACGTCCTGACTTTC. Translation gives CASSLVGGDSGANVLTF.

Concerning this clonotype: A much more abundant neighbour one base away suggests this may be a read error. V and J are TRBV10-3 and TRBJ1-2, with no clear D. From germline, CDR1 is ENHRY and CDR2 SYGVKD. The CDR3 runs 12 residues. CDR3 protein: CASRGENYGYIF. The CDR3 DNA sequence: TGTGCCTCACGGGGAGAGAACTATGGCTACATCTTC.

The chain couples TRBV11-2 to TRBJ2-1, with TRBD1 identical over 9 bases. Germline loops: CDR1 SGHAT, CDR2 FQNNGV. The V gene end was trimmed by 2 bases and the J gene end by 8 bases; junction bases not matched to a gene: 7. The CDR3 length is 15 residues. CDR3 in amino acids: CASSLTGQGFDEQFF. In DNA form, the CDR3 reads TGTGCCAGCAGCTTAACCGGACAGGGGTTCGATGAGCAGTTCTTC.

The table lists this clonotype with a few counts. This chain links TRBV14 with TRBJ1-2; possibly TRBD1 for D (6 bases). Germline loops: CDR1 SGHDN, CDR2 FVKESK. The CDR3 spans 14 residues. V was cut by 4 bases and J by 4 bases, with 13 bases left in between. The chain's CDR3 is CASSPQQGFYGYTF. In DNA form, the CDR3 reads TGTGCCAGCAGCCCCCAGCAGGGGTTCTATGGCTACACCTTC.

This clonotype was detected only a few times. The chain recombines TRBV6-5 with TRBJ2-7; 12 bases are shared with TRBD2. The germline V gene encodes CDR1 MNHEY and CDR2 SVGAGI. The CDR3 is 15 residues long. Germline trimming cut 6 bases from V and 7 bases from J; bases unmatched to any gene: 10. In DNA, the CDR3 is TGTGCCAGCAGCCGGACTAGCGGGGACTACAATGAGCAGTACTTC. It encodes CASSRTSGDYNEQYF.

Points on this clonotype: A much larger clone sits a single nucleotide away, making a read error possible. In DNA, the CDR3 is TGTGCCAGCAGCTTAAGGGAGCGATCTCTAAACTCCTACAATGAGCAGTTCTTC. Translating gives CASSLRERSLNSYNEQFF. The rearrangement links TRBV11-2 to TRBJ2-1, with TRBD2 as a possible D gene (5 bases). Trimming removed 2 bases at V and 0 bases at J, with 17 bases between. The germline V gene has CDR1 SGHAT and CDR2 FQNNGV. The CDR3 length is 18 residues. The entire variable domain, with the rest obtained from reference TRBV11-2 and TRBJ2-1, is as follows: EAGVAQSPRYKIIEKRQSVAFWCNPISGHATLYWYQQILGQGPKLLIQFQNNGVVDDSQLPKDRFSAERLKGVDSTLKIQPAKLEDSAVYLCASSLRERSLNSYNEQFFGPGTRLTVL.

This clonotype was observed at least ten times. The chain recombines TRBV4-3 with TRBJ2-5; 8 bases agree with TRBD1. Trimming took 0 bases from V and 4 from J; bases not matched to a gene: 7. Germline V CDR1 and CDR2: LGHNA, YSLEER. The CDR3 loop spans 16 amino acids. The CDR3 loop reads CASSQDYRTGLETQYF. CDR3 bases: TGCGCCAGCAGCCAAGACTATCGGACAGGGCTAGAGACCCAGTACTTC.

V usage is TRBV7-9 and J usage is TRBJ2-1; 13 bases align to TRBD2. Losses at the gene ends were 5 bases for V and 9 bases for J; bases not matched to a gene: 10. CDR1 is SEHNR and CDR2 is FQNEAQ in the germline V gene (reference sequence). CDR3 length: 16 amino acids. CDR3 DNA: TGTGCCAGCAGCGGAGAACTAGCGGGGGGGCGCGTTGAGCAGTTCTTC. It is translated as CASSGELAGGRVEQFF.

This clonotype was seen ten or more times. This chain joins TRBV6-5 and TRBJ1-1; D ambiguous. Looked up from germline, CDR1 is MNHEY and CDR2 is SVGAGI. Trimming left V 6 bases short and J 0 bases short, with 14 bases between. The length of the CDR3 is 15 residues. CDR3 in amino acids: CASSLWGGLNTEAFF. CDR3 bases: TGTGCCAGCAGCCTCTGGGGAGGCCTGAACACTGAAGCTTTCTTT.

This clonotype was seen ten or more times. This chain joins TRBV4-3 and TRBJ2-6; either TRBD1 or TRBD2 may supply D (5 bases each). Germline CDR1 is LGHNA and CDR2 is YSLEER. V was pared by 0 bases and J by 2 bases, with 11 bases between. This CDR3 comprises 17 residues. The CDR3 bases are TGCGCCAGCAGCCAAGATCCGCAGGGAGCTGGGGCCAACGTCCTGACTTTC. Translated, it gives CASSQDPQGAGANVLTF.

This clonotype was counted many times. This chain joins TRBV12-3 or TRBV12-4 and TRBJ2-3, with 14 positions matching TRBD2. The V gene end was trimmed by 6 bases and the J gene end by 2 bases; junction bases not matched to a gene: 16. The CDR3 loop spans 20 amino acids. The CDR3 coding sequence is TGTGCCAGCAGCCAATCGAAGACTAGCGGGGGGGCCGGAACCACAGATACGCAGTATTTT. Translated, it gives CASSQSKTSGGAGTTDTQYF.

This chain joins TRBV6-6 and TRBJ2-4, with D perhaps TRBD1 (6 bases). Germline values: CDR1 MNHNY, CDR2 SVGAGI (reference sequence). Trimming removed 2 bases from V and 0 bases from J, with 11 bases in between. The CDR3 loop spans 16 amino acids. CDR3 loop: CASSYDDRQAKNIQYF. The CDR3 nucleotides are TGTGCCAGCAGTTACGACGACAGGCAAGCCAAAAACATTCAGTACTTC.

The rearrangement uses TRBV12-3 or TRBV12-4 and TRBJ2-5; D assignment may be TRBD1 or TRBD2 (6 bases each). The better agreement between TRBJ2-7 and the DNA end casts doubt on the J call. The CDR3 length is 16 residues. The CDR3 nucleotides are TGTGCCAGCAGAAAGGGGGATGCGGGGCCCCACTACGAGCAGTACTTC. Its translation is CASRKGDAGPHYEQYF.

This clonotype was seen many times. The genes are TRBV28 and TRBJ2-6; no reliable D call. CDR1 and CDR2 (germline): MDHEN, SYDVKM. Trimming took off 1 base at V and 4 bases at J, with 11 bases between the two ends. The CDR3 contains 16 residues. The CDR3 here is CASSLLVGSGANVLTF. Written as DNA, the CDR3 is TGTGCCAGCAGTTTATTAGTAGGGTCCGGGGCCAACGTCCTGACTTTC.

This clonotype was found many times. This chain connects TRBV14 to TRBJ2-3; TRBD2 matches at 10 bases. The CDR3 runs to 18 residues. V was pared by 3 bases and J by 5 bases, with 14 bases of the junction left unmatched. CDR1 and CDR2 from the germline V gene are SGHDN and FVKESK. The CDR3 spells CASSQPSGGAVRRDTQYF. CDR3 nucleotides: TGTGCCAGCAGCCAGCCTAGCGGGGGAGCCGTTCGGAGAGATACGCAGTATTTT.

Ten or more counts support this clonotype. V is TRBV4-1 and J is TRBJ1-5; D uncertain. The CDR3 runs 14 residues. V was shortened by 4 bases and J by 5 bases, with 12 bases between the two germline ends. Looked up from germline, CDR1 is MGHRA and CDR2 is YSYEKL. The CDR3 DNA sequence: TGCGCCAGCAGCCTGACCGTAAATCATCAGCCCCAGCATTTT. Translated, it gives CASSLTVNHQPQHF.

This clonotype was observed at least ten times. The gene calls are TRBV12-3 or TRBV12-4 and TRBJ2-3; TRBD2 agrees at 7 bases. This CDR3 has 15 residues. After removal of 6 bases from V and 2 bases from J, the junction contained 8 bases not matched to a gene. CDR3 DNA: TGTGCCAGCAGCCCGGGGACTACGACCACAGATACGCAGTATTTT. Amino acid sequence: CASSPGTTTTDTQYF.

The chain joins TRBV12-3 or TRBV12-4 to TRBJ1-2; perhaps TRBD1 as D (5 bases). The CDR3 covers 14 residues. The V end was cut by 4 bases, the J end by 6 bases, with 15 bases between. The CDR3 loop is CASSWGEGVDGYTF. CDR3 DNA: TGTGCCAGCAGTTGGGGGGAAGGGGTGGATGGCTACACCTTC.

This clonotype occurred many times. The rearrangement uses TRBV12-3 or TRBV12-4 and TRBJ2-7, with 11 bases fitting TRBD2. The ends lost 3 bases at V and 0 bases at J; junction bases unmatched: 4. The CDR3 loop spans 16 amino acids. CDR3 bases: TGTGCCAGCAGTTTGGGTAGCGGGGGGGCCTCCTACGAGCAGTACTTC. Protein product: CASSLGSGGASYEQYF.